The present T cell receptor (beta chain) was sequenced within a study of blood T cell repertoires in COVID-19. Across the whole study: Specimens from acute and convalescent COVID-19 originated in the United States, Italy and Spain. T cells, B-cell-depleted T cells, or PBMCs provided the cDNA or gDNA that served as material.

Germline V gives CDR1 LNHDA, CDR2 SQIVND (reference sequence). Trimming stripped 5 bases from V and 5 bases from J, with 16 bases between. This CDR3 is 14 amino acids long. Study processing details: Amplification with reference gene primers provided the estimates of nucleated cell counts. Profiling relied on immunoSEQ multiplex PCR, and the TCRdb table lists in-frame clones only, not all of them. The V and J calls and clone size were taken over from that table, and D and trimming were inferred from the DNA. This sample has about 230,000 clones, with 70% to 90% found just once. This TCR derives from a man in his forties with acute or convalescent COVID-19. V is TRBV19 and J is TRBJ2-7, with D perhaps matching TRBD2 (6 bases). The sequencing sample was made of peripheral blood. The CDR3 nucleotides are TGTGCCAGTAGTCCCGGAGGAGGGATCAACGAGCAGTACTTC. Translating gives CASSPGGGINEQYF. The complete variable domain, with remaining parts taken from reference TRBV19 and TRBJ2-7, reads DGGITQSPKYLFRKEGQNVTLSCEQNLNHDAMYWYRQDPGQGLRLIYYSQIVNDFQKGDIAEGYSVSREKKESFPLTVTSAQKNPTAFYLCASSPGGGINEQYFGPGTRLTVT.